This TCR beta chain was recorded in a study of immune evolution from preneoplasia to lung adenocarcinoma. After pathologic assessment, macro-dissection selected premalignant or tumor cells for extraction. Germline loops: CDR1 GTSNPN, CDR2 SVGIG (reference sequence). V was clipped by 2 bases and J by 3 bases, with 11 bases between them. There are 15 residues in the CDR3. Measured with immunoSEQ multiplex PCR; TCRdb has only the in-frame clones, and not every one. The sample records around 9,100 clones, roughly 85% being singletons. This chain uses TRBV30 with TRBJ1-6, with D hard to call. Source material: FFPE minimally invasive lung adenocarcinoma tissue. The sequence came from a person aged 65 to 85 with lung adenocarcinoma. This CDR3 is CAWSMKLGYNSPLHF. In DNA, the CDR3 is TGTGCCTGGAGTATGAAACTGGGCTATAATTCACCCCTCCACTTT.